Each of the 12 T cell receptor beta chains below was sequenced from the same sample in a study of blood T cell repertoires in COVID-19. Clones were read by immunoSEQ multiplex PCR, and TCRdb kept only the in-frame ones, dropping some. In the table there are about 40,000 clones, about 91% of which are singletons. The sequenced sample consisted of peripheral blood. The receptors originated from a man aged 45 to 65 with active COVID-19.

This clone was seen a single time. The rearrangement links TRBV5-6 to TRBJ1-3; D unresolved. Germline lookup yields CDR1 SGHDT and CDR2 YYEEEE. This CDR3 is 13 amino acids long. V was cut by 5 bases and J by 0 bases, with 6 bases left in between. This CDR3 reads CASSLPSGNTIYF. The CDR3 DNA is TGTGCCAGCAGTCTCCCCTCTGGAAACACCATATATTTT.

This chain joins TRBV9 and TRBJ1-2; TRBD1 agrees at 11 bases. Germline V gene lookup returns CDR1 SGDLS and CDR2 YYNGEE. The CDR3 totals 16 residues. The V segment lost 4 bases and the J segment 4 bases; nucleotides outside the gene matches: 9. The CDR3 region has the DNA TGTGCCAGCAGCCCCCGGACAGGGGGCTTTATCTATGGCTACACCTTC. Translating gives CASSPRTGGFIYGYTF. The full variable domain, in which reference TRBV9 and TRBJ1-2 provide the parts outside the CDR3, is DSGVTQTPKHLITATGQRVTLRCSPRSGDLSVYWYQQSLDQGLQFLIQYYNGEERAKGNILERFSAQQFPDLHSELNLSSLELGDSALYFCASSPRTGGFIYGYTFGSGTRLTVV.

The chain combines TRBV18 with TRBJ2-3; possibly TRBD1 for D (5 bases). In germline, CDR1 is KGHSH, CDR2 LQKENI. V was trimmed by 3 bases and J by 2 bases, leaving 18 bases between them. The CDR3 contains 17 residues. This CDR3 reads CASSPLQRGMVTDTQYF. The CDR3 DNA reads as TGTGCCAGCTCACCGCTACAAAGGGGAATGGTCACAGATACGCAGTATTTT. Supplemented by reference TRBV18 and TRBJ2-3, the full variable domain reads NAGVMQNPRHLVRRRGQEARLRCSPMKGHSHVYWYRQLPEEGLKFMVYLQKENIIDESGMPKERFSAEFPKEGPSILRIQQVVRGDSAAYFCASSPLQRGMVTDTQYFGPGTRLTVL.

The chain combines TRBV6-6 with TRBJ1-1; TRBD1 matches at 9 bases. The CDR3 is 15 amino acids. The trim removed 6 bases at V and 1 base at J, leaving 6 bases unmatched. Germline CDR1 MNHNY, CDR2 SVGAGI (reference sequence). The CDR3 is CASSYVQGANTEAFF. CDR3 DNA sequence: TGTGCCAGCAGCTACGTACAGGGGGCGAACACTGAAGCTTTCTTT.

V and J are TRBV2 and TRBJ1-2; D perhaps matches TRBD1 (5 bases). Trimming left V 5 bases short and J 8 bases short, with 12 bases between. The CDR3 runs to 12 residues. Germline V gene sequence: CDR1 SNHLY, CDR2 FYNNEI. CDR3 DNA: TGTGCCAGCAGTACTAACAGGCGCGGCTACACCTTC. This encodes CASSTNRRGYTF.

This clone is a singleton in its sample. This chain connects TRBV28 to TRBJ1-2; perhaps TRBD1 as D (6 bases). Trimming removed 5 bases at V and 5 bases at J, with 21 bases between. CDR1 is MDHEN and CDR2 is SYDVKM in the germline V gene. The CDR3 is made up of 16 amino acids. The CDR3 DNA reads TGTGCCAGCAGTCCCATTGGGGGCAGGGTAGTTTATGGCTACACCTTC. Translating it yields CASSPIGGRVVYGYTF.

The chain uses TRBV24-1 and TRBJ2-1; D not certain. Looked up from germline, CDR1 is KGHDR and CDR2 is SFDVKD. Trimming cost V 10 bases and J 2 bases, with 8 bases left between them. The CDR3 spans 12 residues. DNA for the CDR3: TGTGCCACGGCCAGCGCCTACAATGAGCAGTTCTTC. Translation gives CATASAYNEQFF.

The rearrangement uses TRBV28 and TRBJ1-2; D is ambiguous. With 6 bases removed from V and 7 bases from J, the gap between germline ends came to 21 bases. CDR1 and CDR2 from the germline V gene are MDHEN and SYDVKM. The CDR3 length is 15 residues. In DNA form, the CDR3 reads TGTGCCAGCAGGGTCCCCGCGCCAGAGCGTCGTGGCTACACCTTC. It is translated as CASRVPAPERRGYTF.

The rearrangement links TRBV11-2 to TRBJ2-2; 10 nucleotides agree with TRBD1. The CDR3 totals 15 residues. Germline values: CDR1 SGHAT, CDR2 FQNNGV. Germline trimming cut 5 bases from V and 4 bases from J; bases unmatched to any gene: 4. The CDR3 nucleotides are TGTGCCAGCAGCCGGGACAGGGGTAGCACCGGGGAGCTGTTTTTT. It specifies CASSRDRGSTGELFF.

The chain employs TRBV10-3 and TRBJ2-3, with 9 bases that match TRBD2. CDR3 length: 17 amino acids. The V gene end was trimmed by 5 bases and the J gene end by 0 bases; junction bases not matched to a gene: 9. Germline lookup yields CDR1 ENHRY and CDR2 SYGVKD. The CDR3 coding sequence is TGTGCCATCAGTCTGCCAGCGGGAGGCCCCAGCACAGATACGCAGTATTTT. Translating it yields CAISLPAGGPSTDTQYF.

The gene calls are TRBV6-8 and TRBJ1-2, with 9 bases fitting TRBD1. The V gene end was trimmed by 0 bases and the J gene end by 3 bases; junction bases not matched to a gene: 8. This CDR3 has 17 residues. Germline V gene sequence: CDR1 MNHGY, CDR2 SAAAGT. CDR3 in DNA: TGTGCCAGCAGTTACTCAAAAGGACAGGGGTTCGACTATGGCTACACCTTC. Its translation is CASSYSKGQGFDYGYTF.

J is TRBJ1-5 and V is TRBV25-1; D possibly corresponds to TRBD1 (5 bases). This CDR3 is built from 12 residues. The germline CDR1 and CDR2 sequences are MGHDK and SYGVNS. Trimming stripped 5 bases from V and 6 bases from J, with 8 bases between. CDR3 in amino acids: CASSLQGQPQHF. Written as DNA, the CDR3 is TGTGCCAGCAGTCTTCAGGGTCAGCCCCAGCATTTT.